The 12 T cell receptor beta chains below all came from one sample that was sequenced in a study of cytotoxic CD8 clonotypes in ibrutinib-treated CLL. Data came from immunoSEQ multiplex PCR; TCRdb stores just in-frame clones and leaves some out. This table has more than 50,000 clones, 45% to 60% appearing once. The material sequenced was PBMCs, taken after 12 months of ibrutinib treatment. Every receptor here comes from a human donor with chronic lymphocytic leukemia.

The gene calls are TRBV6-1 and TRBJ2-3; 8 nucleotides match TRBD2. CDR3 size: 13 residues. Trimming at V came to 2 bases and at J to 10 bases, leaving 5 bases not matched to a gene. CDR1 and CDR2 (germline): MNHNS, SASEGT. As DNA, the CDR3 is TGTGCCAGCAGTGAACAGGCGGGAGGTGCGCAGTATTTT. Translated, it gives CASSEQAGGAQYF.

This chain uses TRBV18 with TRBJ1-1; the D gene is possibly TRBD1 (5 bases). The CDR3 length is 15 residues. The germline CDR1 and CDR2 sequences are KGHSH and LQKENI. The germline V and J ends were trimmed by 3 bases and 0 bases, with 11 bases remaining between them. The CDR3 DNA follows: TGTGCCAGCTCACCGCGGACATCCATGAACACTGAAGCTTTCTTT. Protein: CASSPRTSMNTEAFF.

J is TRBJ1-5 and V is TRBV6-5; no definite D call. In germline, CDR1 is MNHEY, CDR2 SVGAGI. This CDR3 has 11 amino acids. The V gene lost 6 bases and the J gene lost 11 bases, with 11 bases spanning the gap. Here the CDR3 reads CASRTAMTQHF. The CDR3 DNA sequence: TGTGCCAGCAGAACTGCCATGACCCAGCATTTT.

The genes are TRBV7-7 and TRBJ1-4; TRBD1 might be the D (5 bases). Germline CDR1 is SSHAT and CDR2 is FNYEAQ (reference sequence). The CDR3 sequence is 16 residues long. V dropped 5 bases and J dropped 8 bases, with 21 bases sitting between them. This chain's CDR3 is CASSPYGPRVGEKLFF. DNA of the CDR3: TGTGCCAGCAGCCCTTACGGGCCCAGGGTTGGGGAAAAACTGTTTTTT.

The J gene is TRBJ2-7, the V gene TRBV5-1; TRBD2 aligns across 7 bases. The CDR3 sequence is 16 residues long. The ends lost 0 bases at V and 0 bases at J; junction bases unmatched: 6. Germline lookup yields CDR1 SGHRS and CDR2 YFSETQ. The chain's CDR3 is CASSLGRGRASYEQYF. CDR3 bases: TGCGCCAGCAGCTTGGGTCGTGGGAGGGCCTCCTACGAGCAGTACTTC. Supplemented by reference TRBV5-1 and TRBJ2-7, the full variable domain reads KAGVTQTPRYLIKTRGQQVTLSCSPISGHRSVSWYQQTPGQGLQFLFEYFSETQRNKGNFPGRFSGRQFSNSRSEMNVSTLELGDSALYLCASSLGRGRASYEQYFGPGTRLTVT.

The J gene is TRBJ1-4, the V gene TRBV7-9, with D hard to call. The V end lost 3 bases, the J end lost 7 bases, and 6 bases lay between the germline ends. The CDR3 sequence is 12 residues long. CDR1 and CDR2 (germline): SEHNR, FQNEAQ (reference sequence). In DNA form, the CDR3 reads TGTGCCAGCAGCTTTACGGGTGAAAAACTGTTTTTT. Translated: CASSFTGEKLFF.

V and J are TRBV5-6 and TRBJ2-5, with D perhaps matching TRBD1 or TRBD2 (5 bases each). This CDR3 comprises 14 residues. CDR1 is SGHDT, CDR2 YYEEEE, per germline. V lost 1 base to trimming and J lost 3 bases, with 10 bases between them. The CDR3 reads CASSLSGLEETQYF. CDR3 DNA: TGTGCCAGCAGCTTGTCGGGGCTCGAAGAGACCCAGTACTTC.

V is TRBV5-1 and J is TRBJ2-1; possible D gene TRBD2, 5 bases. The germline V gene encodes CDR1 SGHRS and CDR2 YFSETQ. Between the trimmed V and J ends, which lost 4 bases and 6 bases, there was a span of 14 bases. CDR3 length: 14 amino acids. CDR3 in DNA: TGCGCCAGCAGCCTTGGAGGAGCTAGCAATGAGCAGTTCTTC. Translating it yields CASSLGGASNEQFF.

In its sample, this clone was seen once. CDR3 coding DNA: TGTGCCAGCAGCGCCAAGCGACACCTCACAGATACGCAGTATTTT. Its translation: CASSAKRHLTDTQYF. The chain uses TRBV7-8 and TRBJ2-3; D is undetermined. V lost 5 bases to trimming and J lost 2 bases, with 14 bases between them. The CDR3 is made up of 15 amino acids. The germline V gene encodes CDR1 SGHVS and CDR2 FQNEAQ.

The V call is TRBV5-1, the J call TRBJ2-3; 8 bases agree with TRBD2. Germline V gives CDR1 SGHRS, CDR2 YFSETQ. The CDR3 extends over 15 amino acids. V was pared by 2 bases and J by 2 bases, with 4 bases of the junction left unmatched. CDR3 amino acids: CASSFRSGITDTQYF. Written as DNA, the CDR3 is TGCGCCAGCAGCTTCCGTAGCGGGATCACAGATACGCAGTATTTT.

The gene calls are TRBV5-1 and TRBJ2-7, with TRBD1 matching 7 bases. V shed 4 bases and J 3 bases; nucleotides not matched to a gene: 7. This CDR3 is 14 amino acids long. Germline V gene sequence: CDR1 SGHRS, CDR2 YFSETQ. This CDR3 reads CASSIRDSRYEQYF. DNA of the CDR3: TGCGCCAGCAGCATACGGGACAGCCGCTACGAGCAGTACTTC.

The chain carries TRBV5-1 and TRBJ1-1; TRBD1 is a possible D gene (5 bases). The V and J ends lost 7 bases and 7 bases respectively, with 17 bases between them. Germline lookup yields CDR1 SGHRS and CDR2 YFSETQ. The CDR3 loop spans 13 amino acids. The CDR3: CASSRGSTDEAFF. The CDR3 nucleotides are TGCGCCAGCTCCCGGGGGAGCACAGATGAAGCTTTCTTT.